This passage covers 10 T cell receptor beta chains from one sample sequenced in a study of T-cell memory formation after mild COVID-19. Via MiXCR, TCRdb re-called the 5' RACE reads, giving one row per CDR3 protein. The sample holds approximately 290,000 distinct CDR3 sequences, about 15% seen once. Sequencing was done on a sample of PBMCs or a T cell subset sorted from them (not recorded which). All receptors come from a man between 18 and 29 years old who had mild COVID-19 (a few samples of this study predate the infection). Cell type and time point are not known.

This clonotype was observed many times. The DNA for the CDR3 is TGCGCCAGCAGCCAAGCTTCATCCCCAGTTCCCCGAAACACCATATATTTT. It yields the protein CASSQASSPVPRNTIYF. V is TRBV4-3 and J is TRBJ1-3; D ambiguous. V was pared by 1 base and J by 5 bases, with 18 bases between. The V gene's germline CDR1 is LGHNA and CDR2 YSLEER. The CDR3 is 17 amino acids.

In this sample, this clonotype turned up a few times. The chain is built from TRBV2 and TRBJ2-7, with 11 bases matching TRBD1. Germline loops: CDR1 SNHLY, CDR2 FYNNEI. Trimming cost V 3 bases and J 4 bases; bases outside gene matches: 5. The CDR3 extends over 15 amino acids. The CDR3, as DNA: TGTGCCAGCAGTGATGGAGGGACAGGGGGGTACGAGCAGTACTTC. Translating it yields CASSDGGTGGYEQYF.

A few counts support this clonotype. This chain connects TRBV7-9 to TRBJ1-1; the match to TRBD1 covers 7 bases. The CDR3 consists of 15 residues. The germline V gene encodes CDR1 SEHNR and CDR2 FQNEAQ (reference sequence). V lost 5 bases to trimming and J lost 0 bases; unmatched junction nucleotides: 6. The CDR3 sequence is CASSPGTVMNTEAFF. The CDR3 bases are TGTGCCAGCAGCCCAGGGACAGTAATGAACACTGAAGCTTTCTTT. Full variable domain (missing parts from reference TRBV7-9 and TRBJ1-1): DTGVSQNPRHKITKRGQNVTFRCDPISEHNRLYWYRQTLGQGPEFLTYFQNEAQLEKSRLLSDRFSAERPKGSFSTLEIQRTEQGDSAMYLCASSPGTVMNTEAFFGQGTRLTVV.

This sequence joins TRBV5-1 and TRBJ2-7; 9 bases are shared with TRBD2. Trimming took 0 bases from V and 2 from J; bases not matched to a gene: 3. The length of the CDR3 is 15 residues. The V gene's germline CDR1 is SGHRS and CDR2 YFSETQ. CDR3 sequence (DNA): TGCGCCAGCAGCTTGGGGGCTAGCGGGGCCTACGAGCAGTACTTC. Translated, it gives CASSLGASGAYEQYF.

A single count supports this clonotype. CDR3 bases: TGTGCCAGCAGTTACCCCCCGCGTAGCGGGGTGGCAGATACGCAGTATTTT. Translation gives CASSYPPRSGVADTQYF. The chain couples TRBV6-6 to TRBJ2-3, with 8 bases lining up with TRBD2. The ends lost 2 bases at V and 4 bases at J; junction bases unmatched: 11. This CDR3 has 17 amino acids. Germline assignment: CDR1 MNHNY and CDR2 SVGAGI (reference sequence).

The chain employs TRBV7-7 and TRBJ2-2; 9 nucleotides match TRBD1. V lost 7 bases and J lost 4; bases outside the gene matches: 10. CDR1 is SSHAT, CDR2 FNYEAQ, per germline (reference sequence). This CDR3 is 16 amino acids long. CDR3 loop: CASTTLQGAGTGELFF. The CDR3 bases are TGTGCCAGCACCACGCTACAGGGGGCCGGCACCGGGGAGCTGTTTTTT.

V is TRBV6-2 or TRBV6-3 and J is TRBJ1-5, with D possibly TRBD1 on 6 matching bases. V was clipped by 10 bases and J by 6 bases, with 16 bases between them. Germline values: CDR1 MNHEY, CDR2 SVGEGT. CDR3 size: 13 residues. The CDR3, as DNA: TGTGCCATCACTAGGGGGGCCGGTCAGCCCCAGCATTTT. Translating it yields CAITRGAGQPQHF.

The rearrangement joins TRBV6-5 to TRBJ2-7; D may correspond to TRBD1 or TRBD2 (5 bases each). V lost 1 base and J lost 2, with 18 bases in between. The CDR3 runs to 17 residues. Germline lookup yields CDR1 MNHEY and CDR2 SVGAGI. The CDR3 bases are TGTGCCAGCAGTTACTTTAGTGGGGACGGAAGACCCTACGAGCAGTACTTC. Its translation: CASSYFSGDGRPYEQYF.

In this sample, this clonotype turned up many times. This rearrangement joins TRBV7-2 to TRBJ2-5, with 8 bases matching TRBD2. V was pared by 2 bases and J by 4 bases, with 3 bases of the junction left unmatched. The CDR3 consists of 14 residues. Germline values: CDR1 SGHTA, CDR2 FQGNSA. The CDR3 sequence: CASSLSAGGETQYF. The CDR3 DNA reads as TGTGCCAGCAGCTTATCTGCGGGGGGAGAGACCCAGTACTTC.

There are a few counts of this clonotype. This chain uses TRBV27 with TRBJ1-1; no clear D. The CDR3 covers 15 residues. Trimming stripped 5 bases from V and 4 bases from J, with 17 bases between. The germline V gene has CDR1 MNHEY and CDR2 SMNVEV (reference sequence). As DNA, the CDR3 is TGTGCCAGCAGTCGCGGACCGAGGATCGGCACTGAAGCTTTCTTT. As protein: CASSRGPRIGTEAFF.